These 17 T cell receptor beta chains were all obtained from the same sample, sequenced in a study of T cell changes during pregnancy in multiple sclerosis. The table came from immunoSEQ multiplex PCR; TCRdb's copy has only in-frame clones and leaves some out. This repertoire shows approximately 60,000 clones, 85% to 95% found once; its top ten account for 3% to 4.5%. The sample in question was peripheral blood, obtained after pregnancy. The origin of the receptors is a female donor in good health, enrolled as a control in a pregnancy study.

The chain carries TRBV18 and TRBJ1-3; D unclear. In germline, CDR1 is KGHSH, CDR2 LQKENI. The CDR3 extends over 14 amino acids. Trimming cost V 0 bases and J 3 bases, with 6 bases left between them. The CDR3 loop is CASSPPRDGNTIYF. The CDR3 DNA follows: TGTGCCAGCTCACCACCGAGAGATGGAAACACCATATATTTT.

The genes are TRBV5-4 and TRBJ2-5; 10 bases agree with TRBD1. Gene TRBJ2-7 matches the end of the DNA better, so the J call may be wrong. CDR1 and CDR2 (germline): SGHNT, YYREEE (reference sequence). The CDR3 is made up of 14 amino acids. The CDR3 coding sequence is TGTGCCAGCAGCCGGACAGGGGGGATTTACGAGCAGTACTTC. It yields the protein CASSRTGGIYEQYF.

The chain couples TRBV4-1 to TRBJ1-1; 9 nucleotides line up with TRBD1. Germline V gene sequence: CDR1 MGHRA, CDR2 YSYEKL. The CDR3 is 16 residues long. The junction had 16 bases not matched to a gene; V was cut back by 3 bases and J by 11 bases. The CDR3 reads CASSQVLDRGTFGAFF. The CDR3 DNA sequence: TGCGCCAGCAGCCAGGTTTTGGACAGGGGCACCTTCGGGGCTTTCTTT.

This chain uses TRBV30 with TRBJ2-3; D unresolved. Germline values: CDR1 GTSNPN, CDR2 SVGIG (reference sequence). Trimming left V 0 bases short and J 0 bases short, with 10 bases between. This CDR3 contains 15 residues. The CDR3 is CAWSVHTSSTDTQYF. The DNA for the CDR3 is TGTGCCTGGAGTGTACATACGTCTAGCACAGATACGCAGTATTTT.

This clone was seen only a few times. CDR3 sequence: CASSDRELPQHF. CDR3 in DNA: TGTGCCAGTAGTGACAGGGAACTGCCCCAGCATTTT. The J gene is TRBJ1-5, the V gene TRBV19, with 7 bases lining up with TRBD1. The V gene's germline CDR1 is LNHDA and CDR2 SQIVND (reference sequence). The CDR3 is 12 residues long. Losses at the gene ends were 5 bases for V and 9 bases for J; bases not matched to a gene: 4.

The V gene is TRBV27, the J gene TRBJ2-3, with 15 bases matching TRBD2. Germline-derived CDR1 and CDR2 are MNHEY and SMNVEV (reference sequence). V was pared by 10 bases and J by 2 bases, with 4 bases of the junction left unmatched. The CDR3 totals 15 residues. The CDR3 nucleotides read TGTGCCACCCGGACTAGCGGGAGGGTCACAGATACGCAGTATTTT. Protein product: CATRTSGRVTDTQYF.

CDR3 DNA sequence: TGCGCCAGCAGCATTGGGCCGGCCGGGGTCACAGATACGCAGTATTTT. It encodes CASSIGPAGVTDTQYF. V is TRBV5-1 and J is TRBJ2-3; maybe TRBD2 (5 bases). Germline CDR1 SGHRS, CDR2 YFSETQ. The V end lost 4 bases, the J end lost 2 bases, and 17 bases lay between the germline ends. The CDR3 spans 16 residues.

This clone has only a few counts. V usage is TRBV5-4 and J usage is TRBJ1-2; possibly TRBD1 for D (6 bases). CDR3 length: 14 amino acids. V was shortened by 3 bases and J by 5 bases, with 14 bases between the two germline ends. From germline, CDR1 is SGHNT and CDR2 YYREEE (reference sequence). This CDR3 is CASSWAGENYGYTF. The CDR3 coding sequence is TGTGCCAGCAGCTGGGCAGGGGAGAATTATGGCTACACCTTC.

The V and J genes are TRBV28 and TRBJ2-3; TRBD2 matches 12 bases. CDR3 length: 17 amino acids. Per germline, CDR1 MDHEN and CDR2 SYDVKM. With V trimmed by 5 bases and J by 4 bases, 10 bases remained unmatched. In DNA form, the CDR3 reads TGTGCCAGCAGTCCATTGACTAGCGGGAGATTCGCAGATACGCAGTATTTT. Translated, it gives CASSPLTSGRFADTQYF.

The rearrangement uses TRBV6-5 and TRBJ2-2, with 9 bases that match TRBD1. The J segment lost 9 bases and the V segment lost 6 bases, leaving 11 bases of the junction unmatched. Germline V lookup: CDR1 MNHEY, CDR2 SVGAGI. The CDR3 spans 15 residues. For the CDR3, the DNA is TGTGCCAGCAGCATAACCGGGACAGGGTTGCGGGAGCTGTTTTTT. It encodes CASSITGTGLRELFF.

The chain links TRBV7-2 to TRBJ2-2, with TRBD2 as a possible D gene (6 bases). Germline V gene sequence: CDR1 SGHTA, CDR2 FQGNSA. Trimming cost V 6 bases and J 7 bases, with 12 bases left between them. This CDR3 has 13 residues. The CDR3 DNA follows: TGTGCCAGCAGTACGGGAGAAGGCGGGGAGCTGTTTTTT. Encoded protein: CASSTGEGGELFF.

The chain couples TRBV30 to TRBJ1-4; D is perhaps TRBD1 (5 bases). V lost 1 base, J lost 5 bases, and 17 bases lay in between. Germline V lookup: CDR1 GTSNPN, CDR2 SVGIG (reference sequence). The CDR3 is 16 amino acids. The CDR3 reads CAWSGNRGTRNEKLFF. In DNA form, the CDR3 reads TGTGCCTGGAGTGGGAACCGGGGGACGAGGAATGAAAAACTGTTTTTT.

The chain is built from TRBV6-5 and TRBJ2-6; D remains unclear. The V end lost 5 bases, the J end lost 1 base, and 3 bases lay between the germline ends. Germline V gene sequence: CDR1 MNHEY, CDR2 SVGAGI. The CDR3 is 13 residues long. The CDR3 DNA is TGTGCCAGCAGTCGGTCTGGGGCCAACGTCCTGACTTTC. It yields the protein CASSRSGANVLTF.

Only one count was recorded for this clone. The V call is TRBV5-4, the J call TRBJ1-2; no clear D. V gave up 0 bases and J gave up 0 bases, with 6 bases separating them. The CDR3 has 14 amino acids. Germline-derived CDR1 and CDR2 are SGHNT and YYREEE (reference sequence). CDR3 sequence (DNA): TGTGCCAGCAGCTTGGAGTCGGCTAACTATGGCTACACCTTC. Protein: CASSLESANYGYTF.

This clone was counted a few times. The chain uses TRBV5-4 and TRBJ1-2; TRBD1 matches 9 bases. CDR3 length: 13 amino acids. The germline V gene encodes CDR1 SGHNT and CDR2 YYREEE (reference sequence). V lost 4 bases, J lost 6 bases, and 4 bases stayed unmatched. CDR3 nucleotide sequence: TGTGCCAGCAGCCGGGACAGGGTCGATGGCTACACCTTC. Protein product: CASSRDRVDGYTF.

Here the CDR3 reads CASSPSLGQPDMNTEAFF. In DNA form, the CDR3 reads TGTGCCAGCTCACCATCGCTCGGACAGCCCGATATGAACACTGAAGCTTTCTTT. This chain uses TRBV18 with TRBJ1-1; perhaps TRBD1 as D (6 bases). Trimming cost V 2 bases and J 0 bases, with 19 bases left between them. The CDR3 has 18 amino acids. The V gene's germline CDR1 is KGHSH and CDR2 LQKENI.

The chain employs TRBV6-1 and TRBJ2-7; weak D call: TRBD1 (6 bases). The CDR3 sequence is 12 residues long. The germline gives CDR1 MNHNS, CDR2 SASEGT. V dropped 5 bases and J dropped 4 bases, with 9 bases sitting between them. The CDR3 region is CASSRDRYEQYF. CDR3 nucleotide sequence: TGTGCCAGCAGTCGAGACAGGTACGAGCAGTACTTC.